This TCR beta chain stems from a study of blood T cell repertoires in COVID-19. Assay: immunoSEQ multiplex PCR; the TCRdb copy retains only in-frame clones and omits some. The profile shows under 55,000 clones, more than 80% of them singletons. This clonotype originated in a human donor in a cohort sampled during active COVID-19. Sequenced sample: peripheral blood.

CDR3 sequence: CASSRGVRDEQFF. The CDR3 nucleotides read TGTGCCAGCAGTCGCGGGGTTCGGGATGAGCAGTTCTTC. The J gene is TRBJ2-1, the V gene TRBV5-6, with a weak D call TRBD2 (6 bases). The CDR3 is 13 residues long. CDR1 SGHDT and CDR2 YYEEEE come from the germline V gene. The V and J ends lost 5 bases and 8 bases respectively, with 14 bases between them.